The 18 T cell receptor beta chains reported below all come from one sample, sequenced in a study of cytomegalovirus exposure and HLA in healthy donors. PCR involved 60 Vbeta and 13 Jbeta primers. Using immunoSEQ multiplex PCR, the repertoire was profiled, and TCRdb retains in-frame clones only, with some absent. The repertoire has some 140,000 clones, about 80% of them found once; the top ten carry roughly 1.2%. The source material was PBMCs. The origin of the receptors is a male donor in good health and CMV-seropositive.

The chain joins TRBV5-8 to TRBJ2-7, with unresolved D. Germline CDR1 and CDR2: SGHTS and YDEGEE. The CDR3 runs 13 residues. V lost 2 bases, J lost 5 bases, and 11 bases lay in between. The CDR3 sequence: CASSLQDRDEQYF. CDR3 coding DNA: TGTGCCAGCAGCTTACAAGACCGGGACGAGCAGTACTTC.

This clone turned up a few times. The chain couples TRBV19 to TRBJ1-4, with D perhaps TRBD1 (5 bases). Germline CDR1 reads LNHDA; CDR2 reads SQIVND (reference sequence). There are 14 residues in the CDR3. V lost 3 bases, J lost 2 bases, and 7 bases lay in between. CDR3: CASSMEGTNEKLFF. The DNA for the CDR3 is TGTGCCAGTAGTATGGAGGGGACTAATGAAAAACTGTTTTTT. Full variable domain (rest looked up from reference TRBV19 and TRBJ1-4): DGGITQSPKYLFRKEGQNVTLSCEQNLNHDAMYWYRQDPGQGLRLIYYSQIVNDFQKGDIAEGYSVSREKKESFPLTVTSAQKNPTAFYLCASSMEGTNEKLFFGSGTQLSVL.

The chain recombines TRBV6-5 with TRBJ1-3, with D uncertain. This CDR3 has 14 residues. The V end was cut by 0 bases, the J end by 4 bases, with 7 bases between. Germline V gene sequence: CDR1 MNHEY, CDR2 SVGAGI. CDR3 in DNA: TGTGCCAGCAGTTACTCGACTGGGGGAAACACCATATATTTT. Protein: CASSYSTGGNTIYF.

The chain has TRBV7-2 and TRBJ2-1, with a possible D match to TRBD1 (7 bases). Germline CDR1 reads SGHTA; CDR2 reads FQGNSA. The CDR3 runs to 15 residues. Trimming took off 5 bases at V and 7 bases at J, with 18 bases between the two ends. DNA of the CDR3: TGTGCCAGCAGCCCAGACAGGGATCGGGGGAATGAGCAGTTCTTC. Protein sequence: CASSPDRDRGNEQFF.

This CDR3 is CASSPGTGGTEAFF. In DNA, the CDR3 is TGTGCCAGCAGTCCCGGGACAGGGGGCACTGAAGCTTTCTTT. The chain is built from TRBV6-1 and TRBJ1-1; 11 bases match TRBD1. With V trimmed by 5 bases and J by 4 bases, 3 bases remained unmatched. The CDR3 is 14 amino acids. The germline V gene encodes CDR1 MNHNS and CDR2 SASEGT.

This clone was recorded only once. The chain links TRBV9 to TRBJ2-3; 8 nucleotides align to TRBD1. Germline CDR1 reads SGDLS; CDR2 reads YYNGEE. The CDR3 sequence is 15 residues long. V was clipped by 1 base and J by 0 bases; unmatched bases: 1. DNA of the CDR3: TGTGCCAGCAGCGTACAGGGGGCTAGCACAGATACGCAGTATTTT. Translation gives CASSVQGASTDTQYF.

This clone was counted between two and nine times. This chain connects TRBV18 to TRBJ1-5; possible D gene TRBD1, 6 bases. Germline V gives CDR1 KGHSH, CDR2 LQKENI. V was shortened by 3 bases and J by 5 bases, with 8 bases between the two germline ends. The CDR3 is made up of 13 amino acids. The CDR3 bases are TGTGCCAGCTCACCTTGGACAGATCAGCCCCAGCATTTT. Translating it yields CASSPWTDQPQHF.

This clone has only one observation. The chain recombines TRBV27 with TRBJ2-7, with TRBD2 identical over 10 bases. The CDR3 consists of 15 residues. Germline CDR1 and CDR2: MNHEY and SMNVEV (reference sequence). Losses at the gene ends were 5 bases for V and 5 bases for J; bases not matched to a gene: 9. CDR3 residues: CASSPPSSGSDEQYF. In DNA form, the CDR3 reads TGTGCCAGCAGTCCGCCTTCTAGCGGGAGCGACGAGCAGTACTTC.

V is TRBV6-1 and J is TRBJ1-3; D is unclear. The CDR3 is 12 amino acids. V was pared by 7 bases and J by 0 bases, with 4 bases between. The V gene's germline CDR1 is MNHNS and CDR2 SASEGT. The CDR3 reads CASTLSGNTIYF. The DNA for the CDR3 is TGTGCCAGCACCCTCTCTGGAAACACCATATATTTT.

This clone occurred once. The chain combines TRBV4-3 with TRBJ2-2; the D gene is possibly TRBD2 (5 bases). V lost 3 bases and J 5 bases, leaving 13 bases between the germline ends. The CDR3 runs 15 residues. In germline, CDR1 is LGHNA, CDR2 YSLEER. CDR3 sequence (DNA): TGCGCCAGCAGCCAGGGCACGGGGTCGACCGGGGAGCTGTTTTTT. Protein: CASSQGTGSTGELFF.

The chain links TRBV6-5 to TRBJ2-7; 9 nucleotides line up with TRBD2. The CDR3 loop spans 16 amino acids. Germline V gene sequence: CDR1 MNHEY, CDR2 SVGAGI. J was trimmed by 2 bases and V by 2 bases; bases with no gene match: 7. The CDR3 loop is CASSYQAGGPPYEQYF. DNA of the CDR3: TGTGCCAGCAGTTACCAGGCGGGGGGGCCGCCCTACGAGCAGTACTTC.

The rearrangement joins TRBV27 to TRBJ2-1, with a tentative D call TRBD1 (6 bases). This CDR3 has 16 residues. Trimming removed 5 bases from V and 3 bases from J, with 17 bases in between. Germline V gives CDR1 MNHEY, CDR2 SMNVEV (reference sequence). The CDR3 region is CASSGWTAEFYNEQFF. In nucleotides, the CDR3 is TGTGCCAGCAGTGGTTGGACAGCCGAATTCTACAATGAGCAGTTCTTC.

The gene calls are TRBV2 and TRBJ2-1; the match to TRBD1 covers 8 bases. Germline V gene sequence: CDR1 SNHLY, CDR2 FYNNEI. Germline trimming cut 6 bases from V and 0 bases from J; bases unmatched to any gene: 4. CDR3 length equals 15 residues. The CDR3 reads CASSIRGPSYNEQFF. The CDR3 DNA is TGTGCCAGCAGCATCAGGGGGCCCTCCTACAATGAGCAGTTCTTC.

The chain has TRBV7-2 and TRBJ2-1, with TRBD2 identical over 10 bases. Trimming cost V 5 bases and J 6 bases; bases outside gene matches: 19. The length of the CDR3 is 19 residues. Germline values: CDR1 SGHTA, CDR2 FQGNSA. In nucleotides, the CDR3 is TGTGCCAGCAGCCAAGTTGGTTCCCAGCGGGGGGGCCGTCTCAATGAGCAGTTCTTC. Translating gives CASSQVGSQRGGRLNEQFF.

The gene calls are TRBV5-6 and TRBJ2-6; TRBD2 matches at 12 bases. The CDR3 sequence is 19 residues long. Trimming at V came to 0 bases and at J to 2 bases, leaving 6 bases not matched to a gene. Germline V CDR1 and CDR2: SGHDT, YYEEEE. The CDR3 region has the DNA TGTGCCAGCAGCTTGGTTACTAGCGGGGGGCCCCCTGGGGCCAACGTCCTGACTTTC. The encoded protein is CASSLVTSGGPPGANVLTF.

This clone was detected once. The V gene is TRBV6-5, the J gene TRBJ1-1; 9 positions agree with TRBD1. The germline gives CDR1 MNHEY, CDR2 SVGAGI. J was trimmed by 1 base and V by 5 bases; bases with no gene match: 5. This CDR3 has 15 amino acids. The CDR3 DNA reads as TGTGCCAGCAGTAGGGGGGACAGGGAGAACACTGAAGCTTTCTTT. Protein: CASSRGDRENTEAFF.

The chain employs TRBV10-3 and TRBJ2-2; 8 bases line up with TRBD1. V was clipped by 5 bases and J by 3 bases; unmatched bases: 5. Germline CDR1 is ENHRY and CDR2 is SYGVKD. The CDR3 loop spans 15 amino acids. The CDR3 DNA reads as TGTGCCATCAGTAAGGACAGGGATGACACCGGGGAGCTGTTTTTT. Translating it yields CAISKDRDDTGELFF.

The chain has TRBV9 and TRBJ1-3, with 7 bases aligning to TRBD1. Germline V gene sequence: CDR1 SGDLS, CDR2 YYNGEE. V shed 1 base and J 0 bases; nucleotides not matched to a gene: 4. This CDR3 has 16 residues. CDR3 residues: CASSVSGQSSGNTIYF. As DNA, the CDR3 is TGTGCCAGCAGCGTATCGGGACAGAGCTCTGGAAACACCATATATTTT.